The 3 T cell receptor beta chains presented below share a single source sample, sequenced in a study of PD-L1 blockade in urothelial cancer. Measured with immunoSEQ multiplex PCR; TCRdb has only the in-frame clones, and not every one. Of under 55,000 clones in the sample, nearly 90% were seen once. Time point meaning: pretreatment peripheral blood. This sample comprised PBMCs, obtained around atezolizumab (anti-PD-L1) treatment. These receptors were collected from a donor aged 40 or over with urothelial cancer.

The rearrangement links TRBV6-6 to TRBJ2-5; TRBD1 aligns across 8 bases. Trimming took 5 bases from V and 5 from J; bases not matched to a gene: 4. Germline V CDR1 and CDR2: MNHNY, SVGAGI (reference sequence). This CDR3 region has 13 residues. The CDR3 is CASSRTGYETQYF. The DNA of the CDR3 is TGTGCCAGCAGTCGGACAGGGTATGAGACCCAGTACTTC.

The genes are TRBV11-2 and TRBJ2-1; weak D call: TRBD1 (5 bases). The CDR3 runs 17 residues. Trimming took off 7 bases at V and 6 bases at J, with 25 bases between the two ends. Germline V gene data show CDR1 as SGHAT and CDR2 as FQNNGV. CDR3 protein: CASTLRKTSGAGNEQFF. The CDR3 DNA follows: TGTGCCAGCACCCTTAGGAAGACAAGTGGGGCCGGCAATGAGCAGTTCTTC.

This sequence joins TRBV11-2 and TRBJ2-2, with D tentatively TRBD2 (5 bases). The CDR3 length is 14 residues. Trimming left V 5 bases short and J 4 bases short, with 11 bases between. Germline V CDR1 and CDR2: SGHAT, FQNNGV. CDR3 coding DNA: TGTGCCAGCAGCCCGATCAGCGGCACCGGGGAGCTGTTTTTT. It translates to CASSPISGTGELFF. Supplemented by reference TRBV11-2 and TRBJ2-2, the full variable domain reads EAGVAQSPRYKIIEKRQSVAFWCNPISGHATLYWYQQILGQGPKLLIQFQNNGVVDDSQLPKDRFSAERLKGVDSTLKIQPAKLEDSAVYLCASSPISGTGELFFGEGSRLTVL.